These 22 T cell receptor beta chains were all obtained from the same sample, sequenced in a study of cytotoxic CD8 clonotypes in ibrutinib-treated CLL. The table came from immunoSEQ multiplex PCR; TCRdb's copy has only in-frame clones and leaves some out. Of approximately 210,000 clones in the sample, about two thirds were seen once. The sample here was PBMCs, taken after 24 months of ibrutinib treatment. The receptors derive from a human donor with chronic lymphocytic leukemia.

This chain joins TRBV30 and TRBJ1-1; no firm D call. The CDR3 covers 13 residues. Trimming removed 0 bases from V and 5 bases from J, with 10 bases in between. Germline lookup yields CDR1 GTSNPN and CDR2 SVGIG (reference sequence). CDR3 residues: CAWSVRARTEAFF. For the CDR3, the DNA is TGTGCCTGGAGTGTACGGGCCAGGACTGAAGCTTTCTTT.

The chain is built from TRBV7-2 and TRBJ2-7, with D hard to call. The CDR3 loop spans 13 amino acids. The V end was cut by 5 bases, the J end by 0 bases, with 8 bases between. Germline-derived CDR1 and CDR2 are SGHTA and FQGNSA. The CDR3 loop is CASSLTSSYEQYF. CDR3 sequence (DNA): TGTGCCAGCAGCCTCACAAGCTCCTACGAGCAGTACTTC.

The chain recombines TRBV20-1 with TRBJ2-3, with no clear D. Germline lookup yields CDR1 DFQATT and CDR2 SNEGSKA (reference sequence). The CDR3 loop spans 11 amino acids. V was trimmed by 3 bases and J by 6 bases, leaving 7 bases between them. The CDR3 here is CSASRRDTQYF. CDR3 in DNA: TGCAGTGCTAGTAGAAGGGATACGCAGTATTTT.

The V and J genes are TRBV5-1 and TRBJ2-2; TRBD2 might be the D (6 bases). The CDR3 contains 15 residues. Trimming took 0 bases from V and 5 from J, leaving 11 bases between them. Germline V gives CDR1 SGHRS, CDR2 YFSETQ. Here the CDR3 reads CASSLASSETGELFF. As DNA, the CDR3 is TGCGCCAGCAGCTTGGCCTCTAGCGAGACCGGGGAGCTGTTTTTT.

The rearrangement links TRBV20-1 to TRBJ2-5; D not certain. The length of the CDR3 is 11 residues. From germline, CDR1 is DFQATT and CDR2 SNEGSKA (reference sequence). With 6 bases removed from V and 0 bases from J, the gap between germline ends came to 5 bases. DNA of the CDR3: TGCAGTGCCCCTCACCAAGAGACCCAGTACTTC. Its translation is CSAPHQETQYF.

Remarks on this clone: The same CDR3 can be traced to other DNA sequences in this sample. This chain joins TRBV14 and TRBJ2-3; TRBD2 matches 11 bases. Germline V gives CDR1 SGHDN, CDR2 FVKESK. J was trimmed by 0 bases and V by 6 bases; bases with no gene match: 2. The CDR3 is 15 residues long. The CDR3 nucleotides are TGTGCCAGCAGTCGACTAGCGGGGAGCACAGATACGCAGTATTTT. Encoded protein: CASSRLAGSTDTQYF.

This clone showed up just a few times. CDR3 region: CASSEMGEQANYGYTF. The CDR3 DNA reads TGTGCCAGCAGCGAAATGGGGGAACAGGCAAACTATGGCTACACCTTC. V is TRBV6-1 and J is TRBJ1-2; TRBD1 is a possible D gene (5 bases). The V end lost 6 bases, the J end lost 2 bases, and 19 bases lay between the germline ends. Germline V lookup: CDR1 MNHNS, CDR2 SASEGT. The CDR3 runs 16 residues.

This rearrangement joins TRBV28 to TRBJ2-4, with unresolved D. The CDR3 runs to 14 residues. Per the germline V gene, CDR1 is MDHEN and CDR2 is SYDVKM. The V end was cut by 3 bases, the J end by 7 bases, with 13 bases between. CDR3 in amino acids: CASSFSVPRNIQYF. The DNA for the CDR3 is TGTGCCAGCAGTTTCAGCGTGCCCCGGAACATTCAGTACTTC. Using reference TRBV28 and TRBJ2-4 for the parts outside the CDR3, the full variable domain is DVKVTQSSRYLVKRTGEKVFLECVQDMDHENMFWYRQDPGLGLRLIYFSYDVKMKEKGDIPEGYSVSREKKERFSLILESASTNQTSMYLCASSFSVPRNIQYFGAGTRLSVL.

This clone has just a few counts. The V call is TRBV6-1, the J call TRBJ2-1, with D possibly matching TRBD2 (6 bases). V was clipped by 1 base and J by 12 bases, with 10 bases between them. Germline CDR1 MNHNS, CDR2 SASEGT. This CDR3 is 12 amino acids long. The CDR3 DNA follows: TGTGCCAGCAGTGAAGTCTGGGGAGGGCAGTTCTTC. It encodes CASSEVWGGQFF.

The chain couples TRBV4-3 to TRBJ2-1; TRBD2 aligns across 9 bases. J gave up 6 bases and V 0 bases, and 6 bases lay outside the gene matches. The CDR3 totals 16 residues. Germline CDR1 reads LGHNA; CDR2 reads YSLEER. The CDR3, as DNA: TGCGCCAGCAGCCAAGATAGGAATAGCGGGAGCAATGAGCAGTTCTTC. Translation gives CASSQDRNSGSNEQFF.

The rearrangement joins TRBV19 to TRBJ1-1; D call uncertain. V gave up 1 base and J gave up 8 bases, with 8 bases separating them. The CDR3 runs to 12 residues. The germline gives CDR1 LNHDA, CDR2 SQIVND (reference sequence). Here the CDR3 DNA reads TGTGCCAGTAGTATAGGTCTCCTCGAAGCTTTCTTT. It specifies CASSIGLLEAFF.

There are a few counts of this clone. CDR3 nucleotides: TGTGCCACCAGCGGATTCACAGTTAACTATGGCTACACCTTC. Its protein product is CATSGFTVNYGYTF. This chain connects TRBV15 to TRBJ1-2; no reliable D call. The V and J ends lost 5 bases and 1 base respectively, with 11 bases between them. The CDR3 sequence is 14 residues long. The germline gives CDR1 LNHNV, CDR2 YYDKDF (reference sequence).

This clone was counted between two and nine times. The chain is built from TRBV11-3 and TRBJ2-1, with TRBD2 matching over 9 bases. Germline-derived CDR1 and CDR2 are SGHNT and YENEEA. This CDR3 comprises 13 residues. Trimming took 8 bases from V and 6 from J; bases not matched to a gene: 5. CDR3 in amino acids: CASAGGWGNEQFF. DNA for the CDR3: TGTGCCAGCGCGGGAGGGTGGGGCAATGAGCAGTTCTTC.

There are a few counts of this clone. The CDR3 DNA follows: TGTGCCAGCAGCACCCCCCAGGGGCAGCAGTACTTC. This gives the protein CASSTPQGQQYF. The chain recombines TRBV11-3 with TRBJ2-7, with D possibly being TRBD1 (6 bases). Trimming shortened V by 5 bases and J by 8 bases, and 13 bases separated the two germline ends. The V gene's germline CDR1 is SGHNT and CDR2 YENEEA. The CDR3 loop spans 12 amino acids.

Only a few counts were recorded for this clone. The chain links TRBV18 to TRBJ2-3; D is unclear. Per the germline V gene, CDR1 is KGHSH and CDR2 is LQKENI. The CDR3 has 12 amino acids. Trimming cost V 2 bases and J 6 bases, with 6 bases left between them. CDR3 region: CASSPTQDTQYF. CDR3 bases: TGTGCCAGCTCACCAACGCAGGATACGCAGTATTTT.

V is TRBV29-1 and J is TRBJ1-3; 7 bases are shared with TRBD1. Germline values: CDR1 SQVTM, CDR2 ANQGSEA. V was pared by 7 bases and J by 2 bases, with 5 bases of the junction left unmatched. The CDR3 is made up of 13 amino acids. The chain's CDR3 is CSADTGAGNTIYF. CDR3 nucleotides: TGCAGCGCCGATACAGGGGCTGGAAACACCATATATTTT.

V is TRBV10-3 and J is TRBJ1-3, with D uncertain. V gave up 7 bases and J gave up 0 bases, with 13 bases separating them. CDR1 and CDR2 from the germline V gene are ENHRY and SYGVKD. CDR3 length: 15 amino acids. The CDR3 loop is CAIMGGSYSGNTIYF. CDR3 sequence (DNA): TGTGCCATCATGGGAGGGTCCTACTCTGGAAACACCATATATTTT.

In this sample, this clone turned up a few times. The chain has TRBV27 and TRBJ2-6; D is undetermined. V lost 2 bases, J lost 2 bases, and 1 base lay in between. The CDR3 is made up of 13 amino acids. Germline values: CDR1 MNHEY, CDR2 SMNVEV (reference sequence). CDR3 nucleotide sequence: TGTGCCAGCAGTTTAACTGGGGCCAACGTCCTGACTTTC. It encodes CASSLTGANVLTF.

The CDR3 spells CASSLSRPIPYEQYF. The CDR3 DNA follows: TGTGCCAGCAGCTTGTCCAGGCCCATTCCCTACGAGCAGTACTTC. The chain carries TRBV5-6 and TRBJ2-7; no reliable D call. The CDR3 totals 15 residues. The germline gives CDR1 SGHDT, CDR2 YYEEEE. Trimming left V 1 base short and J 2 bases short, with 13 bases between.

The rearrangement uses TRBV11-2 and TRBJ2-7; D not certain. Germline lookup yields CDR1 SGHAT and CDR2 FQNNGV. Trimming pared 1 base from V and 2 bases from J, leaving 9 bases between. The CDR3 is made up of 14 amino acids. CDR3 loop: CASSLARRTYEQYF. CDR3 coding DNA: TGTGCCAGCAGCTTAGCTAGGCGAACCTACGAGCAGTACTTC. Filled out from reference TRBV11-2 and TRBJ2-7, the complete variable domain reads EAGVAQSPRYKIIEKRQSVAFWCNPISGHATLYWYQQILGQGPKLLIQFQNNGVVDDSQLPKDRFSAERLKGVDSTLKIQPAKLEDSAVYLCASSLARRTYEQYFGPGTRLTVT.

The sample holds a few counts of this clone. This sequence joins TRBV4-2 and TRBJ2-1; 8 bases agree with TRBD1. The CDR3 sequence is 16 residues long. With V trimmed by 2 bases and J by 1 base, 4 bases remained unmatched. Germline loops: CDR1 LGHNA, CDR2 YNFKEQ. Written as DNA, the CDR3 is TGTGCCAGCAGCCAAACGGGACAGGATTCCTACAATGAGCAGTTCTTC. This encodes CASSQTGQDSYNEQFF.

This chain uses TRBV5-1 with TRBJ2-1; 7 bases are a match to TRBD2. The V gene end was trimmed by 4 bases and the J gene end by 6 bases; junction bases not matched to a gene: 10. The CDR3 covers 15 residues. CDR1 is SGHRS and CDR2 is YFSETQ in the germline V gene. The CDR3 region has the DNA TGCGCCAGCAGCAACAGCGGGGTTAATCCCAATGAGCAGTTCTTC. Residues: CASSNSGVNPNEQFF.